These T cell receptor beta chains were read from a single sample in a study of immune evolution from preneoplasia to lung adenocarcinoma. Repertoires were generated with immunoSEQ multiplex PCR, while TCRdb's copy carries only in-frame clones and drops some. The repertoire has approximately 5,000 clones, around 77% of them found once; the top ten carry about 7%. Material: FFPE minimally invasive lung adenocarcinoma tissue. The receptor source for this set is a person aged 55-80 years with lung adenocarcinoma. The CDR3 runs from the conserved cysteine through the conserved F or W. A D gene is named only where the DNA matches it firmly. Expanded clones get a size class; other rows say once, few or many, or leave the size out.

J | D | V | size | DNA | CDR3
TRBJ2-1 | - | TRBV15 | - | TGTGCCACCAGCAGTGGTTTAGGGACACTTAACAATGAGCAGTTCTTC | CATSSGLGTLNNEQFF
TRBJ1-6 | - | TRBV28 | - | TGTGCCAGCAGTTTAACCCACCTTCGGGCCCTCCACTTT | CASSLTHLRALHF
TRBJ2-3 | - | TRBV19 | few | TGTGCCAGTAGTATAACCCGGGTTAGCACAGATACGCAGTATTTT | CASSITRVSTDTQYF
TRBJ2-4 | - | TRBV28 | - | TGTGCCAGCAGCCCAGGGAGGTACGGGAACATTCAGTACTTC | CASSPGRYGNIQYF
TRBJ2-5 | - | TRBV5-4 | - | TGTGCCAGCAGCTCCCACGAGAGGTTAGAGACCCAGTACTTC | CASSSHERLETQYF
TRBJ1-2 | TRBD1 | TRBV11-2 | few | TGTGCCAGCAGCCCCCAAGCAGGGGGTCGCTATGGCTACACCTTC | CASSPQAGGRYGYTF
TRBJ2-5 | TRBD1 | TRBV18 | - | TGTGCCAGCTCCCCTCGACAGGGAAGGGAGACCCAGTACTTC | CASSPRQGRETQYF
TRBJ2-1 | - | TRBV6-6 | - | TGTGCCAGCGGAACGGGTCCGGGCTCCTACAATGAGCAGTTCTTC | CASGTGPGSYNEQFF
TRBJ2-1 | - | TRBV20-1 | - | TGCAGTGCTCAAGGGGCAAATGAGCAGTTCTTC | CSAQGANEQFF
TRBJ2-6 | - | TRBV28 | once | TGTGCCACCTCCGGGACCTTCTCTGGGGCCAACGTCCTGACTTTC | CATSGTFSGANVLTF